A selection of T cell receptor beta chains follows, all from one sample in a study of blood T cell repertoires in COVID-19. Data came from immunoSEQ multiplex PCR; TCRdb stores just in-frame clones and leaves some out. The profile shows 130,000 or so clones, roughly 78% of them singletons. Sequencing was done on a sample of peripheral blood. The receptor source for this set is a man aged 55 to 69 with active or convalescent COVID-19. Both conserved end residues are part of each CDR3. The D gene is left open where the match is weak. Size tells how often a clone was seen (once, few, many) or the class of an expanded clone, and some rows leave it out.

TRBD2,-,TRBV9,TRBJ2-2,TGTGCCAGCAGCGTAGCGGTAGCGGGAGACGCCGGGGAGCTGTTTTTT,CASSVAVAGDAGELFF
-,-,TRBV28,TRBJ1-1,TGTGCCAGCAGTCCTTCTTTCGGGGGGAGCGCTGAAGCTTTCTTT,CASSPSFGGSAEAFF
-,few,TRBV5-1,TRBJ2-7,TGCGCCAGCAGCTTGGCTCATGGGAGCTACGAGCAGTACTTC,CASSLAHGSYEQYF
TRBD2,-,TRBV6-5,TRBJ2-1,TGTGCCAGCAGTTCCCCCGGGACTAGCGGAAAGCAGTTCTTC,CASSSPGTSGKQFF
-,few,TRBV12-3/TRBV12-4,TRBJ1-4,TGTGCCAGCAGTCCGGGACTTAATGAAAAACTGTTTTTT,CASSPGLNEKLFF
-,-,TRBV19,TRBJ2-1,TGTGCCAGTAGTAGGGCCGACTCGGGAGCTCATGAGCAGTTCTTC,CASSRADSGAHEQFF
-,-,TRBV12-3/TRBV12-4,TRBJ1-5,TGTGCCAGCAGTCCTTTGGAGGGTCAGCCCCAGCATTTT,CASSPLEGQPQHF
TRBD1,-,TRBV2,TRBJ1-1,TGTGCCAGCAGCGGACAGGGACGGAACACTGAAGCTTTCTTT,CASSGQGRNTEAFF
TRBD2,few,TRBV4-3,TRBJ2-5,TGCGCCAGCAGCCACCGACTAGCGGAACTGCAAGAGACCCAGTACTTC,CASSHRLAELQETQYF
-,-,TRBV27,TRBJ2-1,TGTGCCAGCAGTTATACGGGAGTAGGAAGAAATGAGCAGTTCTTC,CASSYTGVGRNEQFF
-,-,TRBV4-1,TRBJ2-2,TGCGCCAGCAGCCAAGGATTCGTAGGGGAAAACACCGGGGAGCTGTTTTTT,CASSQGFVGENTGELFF
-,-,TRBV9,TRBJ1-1,TGTGCCAGCAGCGTAGGACTGGGGGTCGGGGGCACTGAAGCTTTCTTT,CASSVGLGVGGTEAFF
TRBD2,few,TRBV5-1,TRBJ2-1,TGCGCCAGCAGCTTGGCAGCGGGAGTGAATGAGCAGTTCTTC,CASSLAAGVNEQFF
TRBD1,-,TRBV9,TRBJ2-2,TGTGCCAGCAGCGCGTGGACAGGGCGGAACACCGGGGAGCTGTTTTTT,CASSAWTGRNTGELFF
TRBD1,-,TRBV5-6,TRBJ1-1,TGTGCCAGCAGCTTGGCCACAGGGGGGACTGAAGCTTTCTTT,CASSLATGGTEAFF
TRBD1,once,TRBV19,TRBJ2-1,TGTGCCAGCAACCAGGGACAGGAAATTACTTGGAGCAATGAGCAGTTCTTC,CASNQGQEITWSNEQFF
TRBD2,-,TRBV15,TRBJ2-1,TGTGCCACCAGCAGAGGGACTAGCGGGAGGTACAATGAGCAGTTCTTC,CATSRGTSGRYNEQFF
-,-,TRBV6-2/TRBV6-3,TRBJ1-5,TGTGCCAGCAGCCTTCTTGGCAGGGTTAATCAGCCCCAGCATTTT,CASSLLGRVNQPQHF
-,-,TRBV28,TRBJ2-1,TGTGCCAGCAGTTTGACAGACCTTAATGAGCAGTTCTTC,CASSLTDLNEQFF
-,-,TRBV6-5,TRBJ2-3,TGTGCCAGTGGCCGACCGGGATATAGCACAGATACGCAGTATTTT,CASGRPGYSTDTQYF
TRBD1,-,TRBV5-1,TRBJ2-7,TGCGCCAGCAGTGACAGGGCCGGTTGGGAGCAGTACTTC,CASSDRAGWEQYF
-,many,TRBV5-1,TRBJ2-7,TGCGCCAGCAGCCCTGCGCAGGGGTGGTTCGAGCAGTACTTC,CASSPAQGWFEQYF
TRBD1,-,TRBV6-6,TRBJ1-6,TGTGCCAGCAGTACGAGACAGGGGGGTAATAATTCACCCCTCCACTTT,CASSTRQGGNNSPLHF
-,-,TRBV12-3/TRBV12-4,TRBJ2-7,TGTGCCAGCAGCTTACTCGCCTACGAGCAGTACTTC,CASSLLAYEQYF
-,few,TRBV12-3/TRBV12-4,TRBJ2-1,TGTGCCAGCAGTTTTGGAGGGGGCGAGCGGTTCTTC,CASSFGGGERFF
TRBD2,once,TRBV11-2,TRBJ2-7,TGTGCCAGCAGCATCACTAGCGGAAGCTCCTACGAGCAGTACTTC,CASSITSGSSYEQYF